This TCR beta chain was recorded in a study of T cells in women clearing cervical HPV infection. Study-level points and caveats: Effector/memory and HPV-specific T cells were not isolated, and association timing is unknown. Unknown T-cell numbers per sample may underlie the richness differences.

Germline CDR1 and CDR2: DFQATT and SNEGSKA (reference sequence). The length of the CDR3 is 12 residues. The V end lost 3 bases, the J end lost 2 bases, and 7 bases lay between the germline ends. Comment on this clone: What it recognizes is unknown. The DNA ends 3 residues before the CDR3 does, and the rest of the CDR3 is filled in from the germline J gene.

Repertoires were generated with immunoSEQ multiplex PCR, while TCRdb's copy carries only in-frame clones and drops some. This sample contains 19,000 or so clones. The chain employs TRBV20-1 and TRBJ2-5; D is unresolved. This receptor was taken from a woman aged 18-70 years with a cervical HPV16 infection that either progressed to CIN3+ or cleared (not recorded which). The sequencing input was blood buffy coat. This chain's CDR3 is CSARTLQETQYF. Incomplete CDR3 DNA: TGCAGTGCTAGGACTCTACAAGAGACC.